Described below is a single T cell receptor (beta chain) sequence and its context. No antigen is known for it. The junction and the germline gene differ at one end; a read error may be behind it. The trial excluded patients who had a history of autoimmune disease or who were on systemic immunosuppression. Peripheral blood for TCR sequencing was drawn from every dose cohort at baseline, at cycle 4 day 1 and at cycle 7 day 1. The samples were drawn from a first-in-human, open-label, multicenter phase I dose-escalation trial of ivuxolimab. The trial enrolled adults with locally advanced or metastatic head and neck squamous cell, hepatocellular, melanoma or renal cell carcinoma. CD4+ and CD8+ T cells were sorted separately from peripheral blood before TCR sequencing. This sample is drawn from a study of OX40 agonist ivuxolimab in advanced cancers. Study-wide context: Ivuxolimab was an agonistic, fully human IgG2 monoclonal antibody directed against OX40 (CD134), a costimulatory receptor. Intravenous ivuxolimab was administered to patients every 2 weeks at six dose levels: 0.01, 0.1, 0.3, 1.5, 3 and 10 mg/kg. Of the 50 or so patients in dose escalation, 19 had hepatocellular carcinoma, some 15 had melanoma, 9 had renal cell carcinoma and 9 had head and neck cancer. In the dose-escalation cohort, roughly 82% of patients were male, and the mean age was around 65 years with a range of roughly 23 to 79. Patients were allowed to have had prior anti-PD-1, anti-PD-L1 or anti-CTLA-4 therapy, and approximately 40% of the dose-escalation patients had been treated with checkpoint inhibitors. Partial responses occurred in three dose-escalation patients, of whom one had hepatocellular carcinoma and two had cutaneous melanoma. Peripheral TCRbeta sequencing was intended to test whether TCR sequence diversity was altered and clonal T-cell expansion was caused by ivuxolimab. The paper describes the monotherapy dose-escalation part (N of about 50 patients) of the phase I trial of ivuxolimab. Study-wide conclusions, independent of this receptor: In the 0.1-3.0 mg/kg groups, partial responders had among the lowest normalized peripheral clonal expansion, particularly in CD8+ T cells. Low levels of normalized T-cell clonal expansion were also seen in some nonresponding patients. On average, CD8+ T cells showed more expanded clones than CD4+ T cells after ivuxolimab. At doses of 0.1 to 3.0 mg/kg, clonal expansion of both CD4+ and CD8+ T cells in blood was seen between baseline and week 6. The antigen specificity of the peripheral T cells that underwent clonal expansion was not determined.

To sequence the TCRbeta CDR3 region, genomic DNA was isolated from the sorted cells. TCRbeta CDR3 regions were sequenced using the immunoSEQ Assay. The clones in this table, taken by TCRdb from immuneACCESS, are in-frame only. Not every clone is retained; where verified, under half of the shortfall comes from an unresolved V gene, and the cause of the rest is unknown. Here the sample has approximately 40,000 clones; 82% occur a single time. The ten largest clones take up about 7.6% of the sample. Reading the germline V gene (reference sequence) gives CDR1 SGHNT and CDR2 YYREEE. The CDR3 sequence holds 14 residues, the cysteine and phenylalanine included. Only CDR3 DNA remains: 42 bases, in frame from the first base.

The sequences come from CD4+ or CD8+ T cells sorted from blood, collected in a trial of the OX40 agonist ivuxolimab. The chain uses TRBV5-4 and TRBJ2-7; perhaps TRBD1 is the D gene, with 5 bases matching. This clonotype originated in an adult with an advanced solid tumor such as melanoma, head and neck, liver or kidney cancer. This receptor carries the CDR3 CASSQGTGPYEQYF. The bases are TGCGCCAGCAGCCAGGGCACAGGTCCCTACGAGCAGTACTTC.